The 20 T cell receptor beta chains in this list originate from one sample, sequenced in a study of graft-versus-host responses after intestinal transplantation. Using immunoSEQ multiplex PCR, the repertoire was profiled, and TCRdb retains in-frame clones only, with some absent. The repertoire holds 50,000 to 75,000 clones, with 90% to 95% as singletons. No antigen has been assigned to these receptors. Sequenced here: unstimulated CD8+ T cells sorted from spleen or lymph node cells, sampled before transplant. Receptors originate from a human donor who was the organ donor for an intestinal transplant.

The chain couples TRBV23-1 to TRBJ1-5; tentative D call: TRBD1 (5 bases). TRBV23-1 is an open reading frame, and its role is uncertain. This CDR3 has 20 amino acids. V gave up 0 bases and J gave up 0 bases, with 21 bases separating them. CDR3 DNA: TGCGCCAGCAGTCAATCGATCGGGGGAAGCGGCCGATATAGCAATCAGCCCCAGCATTTT. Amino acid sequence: CASSQSIGGSGRYSNQPQHF.

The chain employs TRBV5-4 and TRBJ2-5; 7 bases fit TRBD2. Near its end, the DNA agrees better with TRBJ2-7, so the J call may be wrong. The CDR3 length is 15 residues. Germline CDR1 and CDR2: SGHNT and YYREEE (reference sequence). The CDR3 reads CASSLAAGVGYEQYF. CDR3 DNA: TGTGCCAGCAGCTTAGCGGCGGGAGTTGGGTACGAGCAGTACTTC.

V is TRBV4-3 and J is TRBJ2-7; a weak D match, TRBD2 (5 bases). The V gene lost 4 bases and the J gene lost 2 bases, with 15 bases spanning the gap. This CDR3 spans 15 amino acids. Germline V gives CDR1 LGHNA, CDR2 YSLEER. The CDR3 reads CASSPNWGATYEQYF. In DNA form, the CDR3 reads TGCGCCAGCAGCCCTAATTGGGGAGCAACCTACGAGCAGTACTTC.

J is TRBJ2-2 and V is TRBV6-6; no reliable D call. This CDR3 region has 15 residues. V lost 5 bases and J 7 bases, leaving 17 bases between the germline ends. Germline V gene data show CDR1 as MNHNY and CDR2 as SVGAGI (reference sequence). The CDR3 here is CASSPLSPRSGELFF. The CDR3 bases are TGTGCCAGCAGTCCTCTTTCCCCTCGGAGCGGGGAGCTGTTTTTT.

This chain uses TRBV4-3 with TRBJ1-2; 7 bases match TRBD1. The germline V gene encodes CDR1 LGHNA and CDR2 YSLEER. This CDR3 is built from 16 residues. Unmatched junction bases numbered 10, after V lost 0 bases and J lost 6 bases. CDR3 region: CASSQDTSGGPDGYTF. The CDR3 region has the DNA TGCGCCAGCAGCCAAGATACGTCAGGGGGGCCCGATGGCTACACCTTC.

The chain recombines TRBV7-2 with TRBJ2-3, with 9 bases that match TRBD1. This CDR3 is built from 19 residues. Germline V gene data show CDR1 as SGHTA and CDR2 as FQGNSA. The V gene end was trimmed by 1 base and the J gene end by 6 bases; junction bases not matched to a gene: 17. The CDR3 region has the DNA TGTGCCAGCAGCTTAGGAACATACTGGGGCTACAGGGGGCGGGATACGCAGTATTTT. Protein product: CASSLGTYWGYRGRDTQYF.

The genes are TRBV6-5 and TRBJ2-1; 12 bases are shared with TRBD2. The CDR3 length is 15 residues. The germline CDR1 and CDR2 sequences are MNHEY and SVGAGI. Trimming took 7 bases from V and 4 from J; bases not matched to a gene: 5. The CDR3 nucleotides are TGTGCCAGCAACCTAGCGGGAGGGCTTTACAATGAGCAGTTCTTC. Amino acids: CASNLAGGLYNEQFF.

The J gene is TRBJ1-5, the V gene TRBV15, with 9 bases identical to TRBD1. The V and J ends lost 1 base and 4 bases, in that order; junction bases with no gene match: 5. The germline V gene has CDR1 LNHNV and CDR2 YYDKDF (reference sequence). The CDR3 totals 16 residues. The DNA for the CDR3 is TGTGCCACCAGCAGAGCCGGGACAGGGACTAATCAGCCCCAGCATTTT. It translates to CATSRAGTGTNQPQHF. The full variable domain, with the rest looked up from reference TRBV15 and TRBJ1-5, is DAMVIQNPRYQVTQFGKPVTLSCSQTLNHNVMYWYQQKSSQAPKLLFHYYDKDFNNEADTPDNFQSRRPNTSFCFLDIRSPGLGDTAMYLCATSRAGTGTNQPQHFGDGTRLSIL.

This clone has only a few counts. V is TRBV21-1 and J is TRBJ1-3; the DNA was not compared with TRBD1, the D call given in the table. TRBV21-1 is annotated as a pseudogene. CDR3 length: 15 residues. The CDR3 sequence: CASSKAQGPGNTIYF. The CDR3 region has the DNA TGTGCCAGCAGCAAAGCCCAGGGCCCTGGAAACACCATATATTTT.

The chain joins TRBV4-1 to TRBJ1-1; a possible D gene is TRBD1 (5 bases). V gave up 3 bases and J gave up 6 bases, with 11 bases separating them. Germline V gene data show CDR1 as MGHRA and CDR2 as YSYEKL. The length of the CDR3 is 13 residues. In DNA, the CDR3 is TGCGCCAGCAGCCATAATTCAGGGCCTGAAGCTTTCTTT. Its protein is CASSHNSGPEAFF.

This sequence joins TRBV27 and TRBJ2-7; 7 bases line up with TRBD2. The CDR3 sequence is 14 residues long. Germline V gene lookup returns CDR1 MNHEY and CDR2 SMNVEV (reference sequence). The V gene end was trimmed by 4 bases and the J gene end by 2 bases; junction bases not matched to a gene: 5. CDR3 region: CASSSSGSTYEQYF. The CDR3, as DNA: TGTGCCAGCAGTTCTAGCGGCTCAACCTACGAGCAGTACTTC.

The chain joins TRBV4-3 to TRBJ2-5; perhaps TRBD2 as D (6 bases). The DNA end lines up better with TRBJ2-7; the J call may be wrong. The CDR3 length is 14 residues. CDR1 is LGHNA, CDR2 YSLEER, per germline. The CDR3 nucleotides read TGCGCCAGCAGCCAAGATGCACTAGCAGACGAGCAGTACTTC. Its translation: CASSQDALADEQYF.

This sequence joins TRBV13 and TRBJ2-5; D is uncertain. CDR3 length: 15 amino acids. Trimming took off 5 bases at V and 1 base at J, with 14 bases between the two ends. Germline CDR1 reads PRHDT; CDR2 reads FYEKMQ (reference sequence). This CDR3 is CASSPPLVAQETQYF. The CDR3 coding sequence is TGTGCCAGCAGCCCCCCCCTTGTGGCCCAAGAGACCCAGTACTTC.

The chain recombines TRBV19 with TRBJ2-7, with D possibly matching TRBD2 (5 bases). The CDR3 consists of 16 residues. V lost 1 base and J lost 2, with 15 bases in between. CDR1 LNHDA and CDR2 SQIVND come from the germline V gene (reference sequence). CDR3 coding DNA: TGTGCCAGTAGTATAGCACCGGGAACAAGTCCCTACGAGCAGTACTTC. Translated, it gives CASSIAPGTSPYEQYF. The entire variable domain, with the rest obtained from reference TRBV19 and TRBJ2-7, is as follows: DGGITQSPKYLFRKEGQNVTLSCEQNLNHDAMYWYRQDPGQGLRLIYYSQIVNDFQKGDIAEGYSVSREKKESFPLTVTSAQKNPTAFYLCASSIAPGTSPYEQYFGPGTRLTVT.

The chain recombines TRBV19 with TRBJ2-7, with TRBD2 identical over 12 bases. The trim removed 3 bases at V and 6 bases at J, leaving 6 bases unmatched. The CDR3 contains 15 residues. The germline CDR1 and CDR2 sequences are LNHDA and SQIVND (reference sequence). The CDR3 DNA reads TGTGCCAGTAGTATTGCACTAGCGGGAGGAGGCGAGCAGTACTTC. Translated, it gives CASSIALAGGGEQYF.

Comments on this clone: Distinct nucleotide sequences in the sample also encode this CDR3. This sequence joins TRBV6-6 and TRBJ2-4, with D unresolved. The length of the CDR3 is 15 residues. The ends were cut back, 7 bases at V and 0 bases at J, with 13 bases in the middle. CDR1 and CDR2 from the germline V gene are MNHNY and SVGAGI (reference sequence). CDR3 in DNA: TGTGCCAGCAAGTTTATCAGTCTAGCCAAAAACATTCAGTACTTC. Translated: CASKFISLAKNIQYF.

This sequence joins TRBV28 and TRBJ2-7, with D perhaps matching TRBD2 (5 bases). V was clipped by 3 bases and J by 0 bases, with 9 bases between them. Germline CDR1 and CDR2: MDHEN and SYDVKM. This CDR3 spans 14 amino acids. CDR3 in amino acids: CASSFRLISYEQYF. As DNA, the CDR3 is TGTGCCAGCAGTTTCCGACTAATCTCCTACGAGCAGTACTTC.

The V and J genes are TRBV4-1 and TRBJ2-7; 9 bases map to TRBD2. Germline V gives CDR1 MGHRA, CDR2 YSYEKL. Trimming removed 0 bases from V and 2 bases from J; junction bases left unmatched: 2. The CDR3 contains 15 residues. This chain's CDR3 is CASSQEGGRAYEQYF. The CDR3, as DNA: TGCGCCAGCAGCCAAGAAGGCGGGAGGGCCTACGAGCAGTACTTC.

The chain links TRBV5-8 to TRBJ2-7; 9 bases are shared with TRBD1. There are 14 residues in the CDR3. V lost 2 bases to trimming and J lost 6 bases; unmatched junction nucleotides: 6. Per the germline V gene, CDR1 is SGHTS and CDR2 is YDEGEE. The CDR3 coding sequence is TGTGCCAGCAGCTTCTGGACAGGGGATGGCGAGCAGTACTTC. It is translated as CASSFWTGDGEQYF.

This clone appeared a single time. CDR3 amino acids: CASSPSDKFYGYTF. CDR3 nucleotides: TGTGCCAGCAGTCCCTCGGACAAGTTCTATGGCTACACCTTC. The gene calls are TRBV27 and TRBJ1-2; a weak D match, TRBD1 (5 bases). The CDR3 runs to 14 residues. Germline V gene data show CDR1 as MNHEY and CDR2 as SMNVEV (reference sequence). The ends were cut back, 5 bases at V and 4 bases at J, with 14 bases in the middle.